A selection of T cell receptor beta chains follows, all from one sample in a study of CD39 and CD103 CD8 tumor-infiltrating T cells. Sequencing was performed with immunoSEQ multiplex PCR; in TCRdb, only in-frame clones are kept and a portion is missing. The sample has around 7,400 clones; approximately 66% are singletons. Sequencing was carried out using CD8+ T cells sorted from blood. These TCRs come from a human donor with head and neck squamous cell carcinoma. Each CDR3 is given with its conserved first and last residue. Each record gives: CDR3 length, V gene, J gene, clone size, D gene, CDR3 DNA, CDR3 protein. The D gene is left open where the match is weak. The size of a clone is reported for some rows only, either as once, few or many, or as a class for expanded clones.

>14|TRBV6-5|TRBJ2-7|.|TRBD1
TGTGCCAGCAGTACCGGGACAGGGATCTACGAGCAGTACTTC
CASSTGTGIYEQYF
>15|TRBV27|TRBJ2-1|few|.
TGTGCCAGCAGTTTAACGGCAGGGGAAGGCAATGAGCAGTTCTTC
CASSLTAGEGNEQFF
>14|TRBV7-8|TRBJ2-7|.|TRBD2
TGTGCCAGCAGCTTAGCGGGAGGGCTCGACGAGCAGTACTTC
CASSLAGGLDEQYF
>16|TRBV7-8|TRBJ2-1|few|.
TGTGCCAGCAGCTCCATGAAGGGGGATCTTTACAATGAGCAGTTCTTC
CASSSMKGDLYNEQFF
>15|TRBV2|TRBJ1-2|medium-sized|.
TGTGCCAGCAGTGTCTTGATGGACAGAGGCTATGGCTACACCTTC
CASSVLMDRGYGYTF
>15|TRBV11-2|TRBJ1-5|.|TRBD1
TGTGCCAGCAGCCCGGGACAGTATGGCAATCAGCCCCAGCATTTT
CASSPGQYGNQPQHF
>16|TRBV9|TRBJ1-2|.|.
TGTGCCAGCGGGGGCCAAGGGGCCCGGGACGACTATGGCTACACCTTC
CASGGQGARDDYGYTF
>15|TRBV6-5|TRBJ2-7|.|TRBD2
TGTGCGATCGGACTAGCGGGAGACCCTGTCTACGAGCAGTACTTC
CAIGLAGDPVYEQYF
>14|TRBV19|TRBJ1-1|.|.
TGTGCCAGTAGCCTACAGCAAGTGAACACTGAAGCTTTCTTT
CASSLQQVNTEAFF
>13|TRBV9|TRBJ2-3|.|.
TGTGCCAGCAGCGCTTTCAGCACAGATACGCAGTATTTT
CASSAFSTDTQYF
>16|TRBV4-1|TRBJ2-7|few|TRBD1
TGCGCCAGCAGCCGGGATGGGACAGGGGGAAGCTACGAGCAGTACTTC
CASSRDGTGGSYEQYF
>15|TRBV30|TRBJ1-2|medium-sized|TRBD1
TGTGCCTGGGACGAGATACAGGGGGCTGACTATGGCTACACCTTC
CAWDEIQGADYGYTF
>14|TRBV27|TRBJ1-1|.|.
TGTGCCAGCAGTTTTCTTGGACCGAACACTGAAGCTTTCTTT
CASSFLGPNTEAFF
>13|TRBV28|TRBJ1-2|few|.
TGTGCCAGCAGTTTCCAGGGGCACTATGGCTACACCTTC
CASSFQGHYGYTF
>15|TRBV13|TRBJ1-5|.|.
TGTGCCAGCAGCTCGACCGGACTCGGCAATCAGCCCCAGCATTTT
CASSSTGLGNQPQHF
>14|TRBV5-1|TRBJ2-7|.|.
TGCGCCAGCAGCTTGGAGTCCGACGGCTACGAGCAGTACTTC
CASSLESDGYEQYF
>16|TRBV27|TRBJ2-5|.|TRBD2
TGTGCCAGCAGTCCAGAGAGGACTAGCGACCAAGAGACCCAGTACTTC
CASSPERTSDQETQYF
>16|TRBV2|TRBJ1-4|.|.
TGTGCCAGCAGTGAAGGGGGAACAGGGCCGGGAGAAAAACTGTTTTTT
CASSEGGTGPGEKLFF
>12|TRBV28|TRBJ1-1|.|.
TGTGCCAGCAGAATCCGACAGTTTGAAGCTTTCTTT
CASRIRQFEAFF
>15|TRBV7-6|TRBJ2-3|.|TRBD1
TGTGCCAGCAGCTTAGCGGGACAGGGGACAGATACGCAGTATTTT
CASSLAGQGTDTQYF
>17|TRBV27|TRBJ2-2|.|.
TGTGCCAGCAGCCTACAGGTCCTCAGTGAGGACACCGGGGAGCTGTTTTTT
CASSLQVLSEDTGELFF
>15|TRBV4-3|TRBJ1-2|few|.
TGCGCCAGCAGCCAAGATTTATCGGTCGCCCATGGCTACACCTTC
CASSQDLSVAHGYTF
>12|TRBV4-3|TRBJ2-1|.|.
TGCGCCAGCAGCCAAGCCCCTAGTGAGCAGTTCTTC
CASSQAPSEQFF
>14|TRBV19|TRBJ1-1|.|.
TGTGCCAGTAGTGGGGTCGGGGAAGGGACTGAAGCTTTCTTT
CASSGVGEGTEAFF
>15|TRBV19|TRBJ2-1|once|TRBD2
TGTGCCAGTAGCCCGAGCGGGAACTACTACAATGAGCAGTTCTTC
CASSPSGNYYNEQFF
>15|TRBV28|TRBJ1-6|.|TRBD1
TGTGCCAGCAGTTTCGCGACAGGGTACAATTCACCCCTCCACTTT
CASSFATGYNSPLHF
>14|TRBV4-3|TRBJ2-5|.|TRBD1
TGCGCCAGCAGCCTTTGGACAGGTGGAGAGACCCAGTACTTC
CASSLWTGGETQYF